One sample yielded the 8 T cell receptor beta chains listed below, sequenced in a study of chemoradiotherapy in HPV16-positive cancers. The data were produced by immunoSEQ multiplex PCR, yet TCRdb's version contains in-frame clones alone and is incomplete. Among about 17,000 clones, over 85% were seen once, and the ten largest hold roughly 2.3%. Here the sequenced sample was blood, taken from a patient who underwent chemoradiotherapy. These receptors came from a human donor with HPV-associated anogenital cancer.

This clone was seen once. The V gene is TRBV29-1, the J gene TRBJ1-1, with D possibly matching TRBD1 (6 bases). Germline CDR1 is SQVTM and CDR2 is ANQGSEA. This CDR3 spans 12 amino acids. The V and J ends lost 4 bases and 1 base respectively, with 7 bases between them. In DNA form, the CDR3 reads TGCAGCGTTGGGACAGCGAACACTGAAGCTTTCTTT. Protein: CSVGTANTEAFF.

This chain links TRBV10-3 with TRBJ1-2; 9 bases are a match to TRBD1. The germline gives CDR1 ENHRY, CDR2 SYGVKD. Trimming at V came to 2 bases and at J to 6 bases, leaving 7 bases not matched to a gene. The CDR3 totals 15 residues. The CDR3 spells CAISEKGQGKNGYTF. The CDR3 DNA follows: TGTGCCATCAGTGAGAAAGGACAGGGGAAGAATGGCTACACCTTC.

Only one count was recorded for this clone. The chain combines TRBV30 with TRBJ2-7; a weak D match, TRBD2 (6 bases). The CDR3 spans 14 residues. Germline V gene lookup returns CDR1 GTSNPN and CDR2 SVGIG (reference sequence). Trimming stripped 3 bases from V and 0 bases from J, with 12 bases between. The CDR3 spells CAWSGGLTSYEQYF. Here the CDR3 DNA reads TGTGCCTGGAGCGGGGGACTTACCTCCTACGAGCAGTACTTC.

The V gene is TRBV6-1, the J gene TRBJ1-5, with D hard to call. V was cut by 6 bases and J by 2 bases, with 14 bases left in between. CDR3 length: 15 residues. Germline V lookup: CDR1 MNHNS, CDR2 SASEGT. The CDR3 here is CASRPTDRGNQPQHF. CDR3 bases: TGTGCCAGCAGGCCGACGGACCGTGGCAATCAGCCCCAGCATTTT.

The gene calls are TRBV19 and TRBJ1-4; tentative D call: TRBD1 (6 bases). The germline V gene has CDR1 LNHDA and CDR2 SQIVND (reference sequence). The CDR3 consists of 16 residues. V was shortened by 2 bases and J by 0 bases, with 10 bases between the two germline ends. The CDR3 nucleotides read TGTGCCAGTAGTATACGGGGGGCCTCAACTAATGAAAAACTGTTTTTT. Its protein is CASSIRGASTNEKLFF.

The CDR3 loop is CASSPGTARNSGNTIYF. The DNA of the CDR3 is TGTGCCAGCTCACCAGGGACAGCTCGCAACTCTGGAAACACCATATATTTT. This rearrangement joins TRBV18 to TRBJ1-3; 7 bases line up with TRBD1. Germline V gives CDR1 KGHSH, CDR2 LQKENI. This CDR3 is 17 amino acids long. The junction had 7 bases not matched to a gene; V was cut back by 2 bases and J by 0 bases.

The chain carries TRBV2 and TRBJ2-7; D uncertain. The CDR3 is 11 residues long. The ends were cut back, 5 bases at V and 1 base at J, with 3 bases in the middle. Germline V gene lookup returns CDR1 SNHLY and CDR2 FYNNEI. Here the CDR3 reads CASSMSYEQYF. The CDR3 DNA reads TGTGCCAGCAGTATGTCCTACGAGCAGTACTTC.

This chain links TRBV7-9 with TRBJ2-7; D remains unclear. The V gene lost 3 bases and the J gene lost 6 bases, with 9 bases spanning the gap. The V gene's germline CDR1 is SEHNR and CDR2 FQNEAQ (reference sequence). CDR3 length: 12 residues. The chain's CDR3 is CASSFEVSEQYF. The DNA for the CDR3 is TGTGCCAGCAGCTTTGAAGTATCCGAGCAGTACTTC. The variable domain in full, completed from reference TRBV7-9 and TRBJ2-7, reads DTGVSQNPRHKITKRGQNVTFRCDPISEHNRLYWYRQTLGQGPEFLTYFQNEAQLEKSRLLSDRFSAERPKGSFSTLEIQRTEQGDSAMYLCASSFEVSEQYFGPGTRLTVT.